These 2 T cell receptor beta chains share one sample of origin, sequenced in a study of blood T cells in healthy people across ages. Primed by a sample-barcoded 5' primer and a J-beta primer mix, a second PCR proceeded for 7 to 11 cycles. Each CDR3 protein is one row after TCRdb ran MiXCR on the 5' RACE reads. The data show more than 500,000 distinct CDR3 sequences, 27% seen once. The sample was blood. The receptors originated from a woman in her sixties or seventies in good health.

This clonotype occurred a few times. The rearrangement uses TRBV5-1 and TRBJ2-1; tentative D call: TRBD1 (6 bases). Trimming took 2 bases from V and 6 from J, leaving 9 bases between them. This CDR3 has 13 residues. CDR1 and CDR2 from the germline V gene are SGHRS and YFSETQ. For the CDR3, the DNA is TGCGCCAGCAGCTTTACAGGGTTCAATGAGCAGTTCTTC. This gives the protein CASSFTGFNEQFF.

This clonotype was recorded a few times. J is TRBJ1-1 and V is TRBV20-1, with 7 nucleotides matching TRBD1. The CDR3 is 13 amino acids. Germline V gene data show CDR1 as DFQATT and CDR2 as SNEGSKA (reference sequence). After removal of 8 bases from V and 0 bases from J, the junction contained 6 bases not matched to a gene. The CDR3 loop reads CSLTGQMNTEAFF. The CDR3 nucleotides are TGCAGTTTGACGGGACAGATGAACACTGAAGCTTTCTTT.